The 3 T cell receptor beta chains listed next were all sequenced from one sample in a study of T cells expressing NK-cell markers. TCRdb re-called the 5' RACE reads and catalogs CDR3 proteins one per entry, DNA excluded. The sample is made up of some 600,000 distinct CDR3 sequences, and the top ten hold approximately 4% of it. What was sequenced was blood T cells: a sorted CD56 or NKG2C T cell subset, CD4+ or CD8+ T cells, or bulk PBMC T cells (not recorded which). The receptors derive from a man younger than 30 in good health.

V is TRBV11-3 and J is TRBJ2-3; TCRdb's D gene call, TRBD1, goes unchecked for lack of DNA. CDR3 length: 14 residues. Germline V CDR1 and CDR2: SGHNT, YENEEA. CDR3 sequence: CASSMSWGTDTQYF. The variable domain in full, with the rest retrieved from reference TRBV11-3 and TRBJ2-3, is EAGVVQSPRYKIIEKKQPVAFWCNPISGHNTLYWYLQNLGQGPELLIRYENEEAVDDSQLPKDRFSAERLKGVDSTLKIQPAELGDSAVYLCASSMSWGTDTQYFGPGTRLTVL.

The rearrangement joins TRBV10-3 to TRBJ2-7; TCRdb selects TRBD1, and the lack of DNA leaves this call unchecked. The germline V gene encodes CDR1 ENHRY and CDR2 SYGVKD. This CDR3 comprises 15 residues. The CDR3 reads CAISEGLGGSYEQYF.

CDR3 in amino acids: CASSYSASLDTQYF. The V gene is TRBV6-5, the J gene TRBJ2-3; without DNA, the TCRdb call of TRBD2 cannot be checked. This CDR3 contains 14 residues. The germline gives CDR1 MNHEY, CDR2 SVGAGI.